This T cell receptor beta chain is drawn from a study of neurological immune-mediated disorders. 2 million unsorted PBMCs were stored in RNAlater at -80 °C before RNA extraction. Synthesis of cDNA was performed by 5'RACE using 10-nucleotide random UMIs. TCRdb independently ran MiXCR on the 5' RACE reads; one entry per CDR3 protein. The top ten hold approximately 3% of the sample, which has 50,000 to 70,000 distinct CDR3 sequences, 2% to 2.5% seen once. There are 14 residues in the CDR3. Germline loops: CDR1 MNHEY, CDR2 SMNVEV (reference sequence). V lost 7 bases, J lost 9 bases, and 15 bases stayed unmatched.

The specimen sequenced was PBMCs. The V call is TRBV27, the J call TRBJ2-7; TRBD1 matches 7 bases. The receptor's source is a man aged 45-60 years with multiple sclerosis. CDR3 sequence (DNA): TGTGCCAGCAACTCCGGGACAGCAACCTCCGGGCAGTACTTC. Its translation: CASNSGTATSGQYF.